The 11 T cell receptor beta chains below were found in one sample sequenced in a study of cytomegalovirus exposure and HLA in healthy donors. Researchers ran the PCR with 60 Vbeta and 13 Jbeta primers. Profiling relied on immunoSEQ multiplex PCR, and the TCRdb table lists in-frame clones only, not all of them. In the table there are around 200,000 clones, about 80% of which are singletons. Sequencing input: PBMCs. The receptor source for this set is a woman aged 40 to 49 in good health and CMV-seronegative.

The rearrangement links TRBV6-5 to TRBJ2-4; possible D gene TRBD1, 5 bases. Trimming stripped 2 bases from V and 5 bases from J, with 7 bases between. The CDR3 has 13 amino acids. CDR1 and CDR2 (germline): MNHEY, SVGAGI. The CDR3: CASSYRGENIQYF. The DNA for the CDR3 is TGTGCCAGCAGTTACAGGGGTGAAAACATTCAGTACTTC.

In its sample, this clone was seen a few times. V usage is TRBV5-1 and J usage is TRBJ2-2, with 10 bases lining up with TRBD1. The CDR3 totals 16 residues. Germline V gives CDR1 SGHRS, CDR2 YFSETQ. The trim removed 0 bases at V and 7 bases at J, leaving 6 bases unmatched. In DNA, the CDR3 is TGCGCCAGCAGCTTGGGACAGGGGGCGAGTGGCGGGGAGCTGTTTTTT. Protein product: CASSLGQGASGGELFF.

This chain uses TRBV10-3 with TRBJ2-7; TRBD1 agrees at 8 bases. The CDR3 has 14 amino acids. J gave up 1 base and V 5 bases, and 4 bases lay outside the gene matches. Germline lookup yields CDR1 ENHRY and CDR2 SYGVKD. This chain's CDR3 is CAISTRQGSYEQYF. DNA of the CDR3: TGTGCCATCAGTACCAGACAGGGGTCCTACGAGCAGTACTTC.

The V and J genes are TRBV6-5 and TRBJ1-2, with TRBD1 matching over 9 bases. The CDR3 is made up of 15 amino acids. Germline V gene lookup returns CDR1 MNHEY and CDR2 SVGAGI. The V gene end was trimmed by 4 bases and the J gene end by 5 bases; junction bases not matched to a gene: 8. For the CDR3, the DNA is TGTGCCAGCAGTTTATCCGGGACAGGGATTTATGGCTACACCTTC. This sequence encodes CASSLSGTGIYGYTF.

This clone was seen only a few times. J is TRBJ1-4 and V is TRBV5-4; D possibly corresponds to TRBD1 (5 bases). The CDR3 totals 11 residues. Germline values: CDR1 SGHNT, CDR2 YYREEE (reference sequence). Trimming shortened V by 5 bases and J by 10 bases, and 9 bases separated the two germline ends. The DNA for the CDR3 is TGTGCCAGCAGTTCTCAGGGAAAACTGTTTTTT. Translation gives CASSSQGKLFF.

The chain uses TRBV6-5 and TRBJ2-7; 13 bases are a match to TRBD2. CDR1 is MNHEY, CDR2 SVGAGI, per germline. The trim removed 4 bases at V and 3 bases at J, leaving 6 bases unmatched. The CDR3 consists of 16 residues. The CDR3 sequence: CASSSRLAGGLYEQYF. In DNA form, the CDR3 reads TGTGCCAGCAGTTCTCGACTAGCGGGGGGTCTCTACGAGCAGTACTTC.

This chain links TRBV11-2 with TRBJ1-1; a possible D gene is TRBD1 (5 bases). There are 15 residues in the CDR3. CDR1 is SGHAT and CDR2 is FQNNGV in the germline V gene. Trimming stripped 5 bases from V and 0 bases from J, with 13 bases between. DNA of the CDR3: TGTGCCAGCAGCCCGGAAGGGGAATTGAACACTGAAGCTTTCTTT. This gives the protein CASSPEGELNTEAFF.

V gene TRBV5-6 combines with J gene TRBJ1-1, with D possibly TRBD1 on 5 matching bases. Germline-derived CDR1 and CDR2 are SGHDT and YYEEEE. This CDR3 spans 14 amino acids. The V end was cut by 0 bases, the J end by 3 bases, with 9 bases between. The CDR3 is CASSLVGGDTEAFF. The CDR3 DNA reads as TGTGCCAGCAGCTTGGTCGGGGGAGACACTGAAGCTTTCTTT.

This chain joins TRBV7-3 and TRBJ2-3; 8 bases agree with TRBD2. With 0 bases clipped from V and 4 bases from J, the junction kept 6 bases outside the gene matches. In germline, CDR1 is SGHTA, CDR2 FQGTGA. This CDR3 contains 16 residues. CDR3 coding DNA: TGTGCCAGCAGCTTAACGAGCGGGGGAGCAGCAGATACGCAGTATTTT. Protein sequence: CASSLTSGGAADTQYF.

This clone has only a few counts. The chain uses TRBV5-4 and TRBJ2-7; 8 nucleotides align to TRBD2. Trimming at V came to 7 bases and at J to 2 bases, leaving 8 bases not matched to a gene. Germline V lookup: CDR1 SGHNT, CDR2 YYREEE (reference sequence). The CDR3 is 14 residues long. The CDR3 is CASVDGGAPYEQYF. DNA of the CDR3: TGTGCCAGCGTTGACGGGGGGGCCCCCTACGAGCAGTACTTC.

The CDR3 protein is CAATGGTDTQYF. In DNA, the CDR3 is TGTGCCGCGACGGGGGGCACAGATACGCAGTATTTT. This chain connects TRBV7-9 to TRBJ2-3, with a weak D call TRBD2 (6 bases). The CDR3 loop spans 12 amino acids. Trimming stripped 11 bases from V and 1 base from J, with 10 bases between. Germline CDR1 SEHNR, CDR2 FQNEAQ (reference sequence).